The T cell receptor (beta chain) under discussion was sequenced for a study of PD-1 blockade in classical Hodgkin lymphoma. Study-wide results and limits: TCR diversity rose significantly by C4D1 in CD4+ but not CD8+ cells. Patients excluded were those beginning nivolumab under 1 year after ASCT.

Profiled with immunoSEQ multiplex PCR; TCRdb holds only in-frame clones, not every one. This sample carries roughly 13,000 clones, roughly four fifths of them seen once, and the ten largest clones take 0.75% to 0.95%. The time point was: cycle 4 day 1 (C4D1), after less than 7 weeks of nivolumab. Relapse was seen in all patients after autologous stem cell transplantation, and brentuximab vedotin exposure was variable. Researchers used magnetic negative selection to pull out pure CD4+ T cells from thawed PBMCs. Trimming removed 0 bases from V and 1 base from J, with 13 bases in between. The germline V gene encodes CDR1 LGHNA and CDR2 YSLEER. The CDR3 extends over 17 amino acids. As for this clone: Antigen unknown.

The clonotype was recovered from a human donor with classical Hodgkin lymphoma. The rearrangement joins TRBV4-3 to TRBJ1-5; D might be TRBD1 (5 bases). The sequencing here drew on CD4+ T cells from blood, taken before the fourth cycle of nivolumab. The CDR3 loop is CASSQDLIRASNQPQHF. Here the CDR3 DNA reads TGCGCCAGCAGCCAAGATCTGATCAGGGCGAGCAATCAGCCCCAGCATTTT.